The 4 T cell receptor beta chains below come from one sample, sequenced in a study of tumor and adjacent non-tumor tissue in lung cancer. A modified ARM-PCR protocol with three rounds of nested PCR amplified TCRbeta. TCRdb independently ran MiXCR on the multiplex PCR reads; one entry per CDR3 protein. The sample records under 150,000 distinct CDR3 sequences, around 61% being singletons. RNA was extracted from bulk tissue without any cell sorting. Sequencing was carried out using lung tumor tissue. The receptors come from a man aged 55 to 70 with small cell lung cancer.

In the case of this clonotype: The junction departs from the called germline gene at one end, perhaps through a read error. The chain uses TRBV20-1 and TRBJ2-2, with D possibly matching TRBD2 (5 bases). The CDR3 loop spans 14 amino acids. CDR1 and CDR2 (germline): DFQATT, SNEGSKA (reference sequence). The CDR3: CSARDARSFGEPFF. The CDR3 DNA follows: TGCAGTGCCAGAGATGCGAGGAGCTTCGGGGAGCCGTTTTTT.

This clonotype was seen many times. This chain links TRBV6-5 with TRBJ2-1, with D perhaps matching TRBD2 (6 bases). The CDR3 covers 12 residues. CDR1 is MNHEY, CDR2 SVGAGI, per germline. V dropped 7 bases and J dropped 7 bases, with 11 bases sitting between them. CDR3 protein: CASTTGVNEQFF. CDR3 sequence (DNA): TGTGCCAGCACCACGGGGGTAAATGAGCAGTTCTTC.

The chain joins TRBV6-5 to TRBJ1-4; 7 bases are shared with TRBD1. V was clipped by 6 bases and J by 7 bases; unmatched bases: 8. The CDR3 has 14 residues. Germline assignment: CDR1 MNHEY and CDR2 SVGAGI. Here the CDR3 DNA reads TGTGCCAGCAGCCTGACAGGGATGGGTGAAAAACTGTTTTTT. The encoded protein is CASSLTGMGEKLFF.

A remark on this clonotype: Its ends do not fully match the called genes, so a read error is possible. This chain links TRBV5-4 with TRBJ2-3; 8 nucleotides match TRBD2. This CDR3 spans 16 amino acids. CDR1 is SGHNT and CDR2 is YYREEE in the germline V gene (reference sequence). CDR3 residues: CATSLVFSGGLDTQYF. For the CDR3, the DNA is TGTGCCACCAGCTTGGTGTTTTCGGGAGGGTTAGATACGCAGTATTTT.